This TCR beta chain is drawn from a study of graft-versus-host responses after intestinal transplantation. Whole-study context: Tacrolimus plus steroids were given to all recipients for approximately 3 years, preceded by anti-thymocyte globulin induction.

A single count supports this clone. No antigen is known for it. Study conclusions and caveats: Early post-transplant HvG declines tracked with peak circulating GvH clone levels. GvH clones surfaced in recipient marrow, some emerging earlier in ileum or blood.

Libraries were prepared by immunoSEQ multiplex PCR; TCRdb keeps only in-frame clonotypes and omits some of them. The sample records about 130,000 clones, roughly 92% being singletons. Germline V gene sequence: CDR1 SNHLY, CDR2 FYNNEI. V shed 0 bases and J shed 1 base, with 9 bases lying between them. The CDR3 loop spans 15 amino acids. Sequenced material: unstimulated CD4+ T cells sorted from spleen or lymph node cells, taken before intestinal transplant. V gene TRBV2 combines with J gene TRBJ1-1; D unresolved. The receptor was derived from a human donor who received an intestinal transplant. DNA of the CDR3: TGTGCCAGCAGTGAAGCAAGGTCATGGAACACTGAAGCTTTCTTT. It translates to CASSEARSWNTEAFF.